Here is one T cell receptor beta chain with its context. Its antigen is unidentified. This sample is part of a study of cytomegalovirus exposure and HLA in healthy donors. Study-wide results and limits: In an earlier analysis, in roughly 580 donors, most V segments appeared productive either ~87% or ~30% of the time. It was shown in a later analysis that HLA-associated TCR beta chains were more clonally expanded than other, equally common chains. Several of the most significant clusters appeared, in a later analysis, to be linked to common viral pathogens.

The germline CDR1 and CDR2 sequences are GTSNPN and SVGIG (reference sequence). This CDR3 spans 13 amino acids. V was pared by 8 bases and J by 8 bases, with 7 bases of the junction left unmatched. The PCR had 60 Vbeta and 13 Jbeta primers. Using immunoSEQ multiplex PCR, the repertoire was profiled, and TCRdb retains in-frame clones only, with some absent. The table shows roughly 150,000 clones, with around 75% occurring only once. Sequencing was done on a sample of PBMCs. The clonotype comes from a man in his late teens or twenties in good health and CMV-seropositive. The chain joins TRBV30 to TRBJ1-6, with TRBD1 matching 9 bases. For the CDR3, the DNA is TGTGCCGGCCGGGACAGGGAACATTCACCCCTCCACTTT. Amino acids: CAGRDREHSPLHF.